This TCR beta chain was captured by sequencing in a study of blood T cell repertoires in COVID-19. Overall study: Recovered status in Cohort 3 required two negative PCRs, clearance, or symptom resolution. Donors in the United States, Italy and Spain gave samples during acute or convalescent COVID-19.

This clone was found a few times. V lost 2 bases, J lost 10 bases, and 15 bases lay in between. This CDR3 region has 14 residues. CDR1 and CDR2 (germline): MNHEY, SMNVEV (reference sequence). This table comes from immunoSEQ multiplex PCR, and its TCRdb copy is limited to in-frame clones, with some not included. The table lists more than 200,000 clones, more than 75% of them singletons. The sequence was collected from a man aged 25 to 45 in a cohort exposed to, infected with or recovered from COVID-19 (not recorded which). The rearrangement links TRBV27 to TRBJ2-1; D is undetermined. What was sequenced was PBMCs or T cells enriched from blood (not recorded which). CDR3 coding DNA: TGTGCCAGCAGTTTACACCTTCAACAGAACGAGCAGTTCTTC. Residues: CASSLHLQQNEQFF.